A single sample is the source of the 27 T cell receptor beta chains below, sequenced in a study of T-cell reconstitution after alpha-beta-depleted transplantation in children. Unique molecular identifiers featured in how the TCRbeta library was prepared. From the PCR reads, TCRdb called clonotypes with MiXCR, one entry per CDR3 protein. Here the sample spans about 270,000 distinct CDR3 sequences, 9.9% being singletons. The sequenced sample was PBMCs from the stem cell graft donor, obtained from the stem cell graft. The receptors derive from a human donor who donated a stem cell graft to a child with SCID.

The chain carries TRBV12-3 or TRBV12-4 and TRBJ2-5; 12 nucleotides align to TRBD2. The CDR3 is 14 residues long. V shed 7 bases, J shed 4 bases, and the junction held 4 bases outside the gene matches. CDR3 sequence: CASTLAGGRETQYF. CDR3 nucleotide sequence: TGTGCCAGCACCCTAGCGGGGGGGAGAGAGACCCAGTACTTC.

The V gene is TRBV7-9, the J gene TRBJ2-7, with a weak D call TRBD2 (6 bases). V shed 5 bases and J shed 7 bases, with 18 bases lying between them. Germline V gene data show CDR1 as SEHNR and CDR2 as FQNEAQ (reference sequence). There are 14 residues in the CDR3. CDR3 residues: CASSPGTSPGEQYF. DNA of the CDR3: TGTGCCAGCAGCCCAGGGACTTCCCCCGGGGAGCAGTACTTC. Based on the CDR3 plus reference TRBV7-9 and TRBJ2-7, the full variable domain is DTGVSQNPRHKITKRGQNVTFRCDPISEHNRLYWYRQTLGQGPEFLTYFQNEAQLEKSRLLSDRFSAERPKGSFSTLEIQRTEQGDSAMYLCASSPGTSPGEQYFGPGTRLTVT.

This clonotype turned up a few times. The rearrangement links TRBV27 to TRBJ2-4; 7 positions agree with TRBD2. From germline, CDR1 is MNHEY and CDR2 SMNVEV (reference sequence). V shed 2 bases, J shed 0 bases, and the junction held 7 bases outside the gene matches. There are 17 residues in the CDR3. The CDR3 coding sequence is TGTGCCAGCAGTTTAGGGGGGGGGTTTCTAGCCAAAAACATTCAGTACTTC. It codes for CASSLGGGFLAKNIQYF.

The V and J genes are TRBV27 and TRBJ2-7; a possible D gene is TRBD2 (7 bases). CDR1 is MNHEY and CDR2 is SMNVEV in the germline V gene (reference sequence). Trimming shortened V by 3 bases and J by 5 bases, and 17 bases separated the two germline ends. The CDR3 is 15 residues long. The CDR3 DNA is TGTGCCAGCAGTTTTTATTGGGGGGGGCCCGACGAGCAGTACTTC. Translating it yields CASSFYWGGPDEQYF.

The chain carries TRBV4-1 and TRBJ2-1; no firm D call. The CDR3 is made up of 14 amino acids. Trimming took off 0 bases at V and 3 bases at J, with 6 bases between the two ends. Per germline, CDR1 MGHRA and CDR2 YSYEKL. The CDR3 protein is CASSQDRFYNEQFF. The CDR3 nucleotides read TGCGCCAGCAGCCAAGATCGGTTCTACAATGAGCAGTTCTTC.

This clonotype appeared many times. The rearrangement uses TRBV9 and TRBJ2-2; a possible D gene is TRBD1 (6 bases). V was trimmed by 0 bases and J by 5 bases, leaving 14 bases between them. This CDR3 comprises 16 residues. The germline V gene has CDR1 SGDLS and CDR2 YYNGEE. The CDR3 nucleotides are TGTGCCAGCAGCGTAGACCAGGGGCGAGGAACCGGGGAGCTGTTTTTT. This gives the protein CASSVDQGRGTGELFF.

The chain carries TRBV15 and TRBJ2-3; D tentatively fits TRBD1 or TRBD2 (6 bases each). Germline assignment: CDR1 LNHNV and CDR2 YYDKDF (reference sequence). The V gene lost 1 base and the J gene lost 2 bases, with 16 bases spanning the gap. The CDR3 spans 17 residues. The CDR3 nucleotides read TGTGCCACCAGCAGAGGTCTGTGGCGGGACAACACAGATACGCAGTATTTT. It codes for CATSRGLWRDNTDTQYF.

This clonotype turned up a few times. The chain carries TRBV12-3 or TRBV12-4 and TRBJ1-2; D is ambiguous. V shed 3 bases and J shed 0 bases, with 5 bases lying between them. The CDR3 spans 13 residues. The CDR3 here is CASSFQPNYGYTF. The CDR3 DNA reads as TGTGCCAGCAGTTTTCAGCCTAACTATGGCTACACCTTC.

This clonotype was counted many times. The genes are TRBV6-5 and TRBJ2-1, with a tentative D call TRBD2 (7 bases). Looked up from germline, CDR1 is MNHEY and CDR2 is SVGAGI. This CDR3 spans 14 amino acids. V was cut by 0 bases and J by 15 bases, with 18 bases left in between. Here the CDR3 reads CASSYSSGGAFPFF. The CDR3 DNA is TGTGCCAGCAGTTACTCGAGTGGGGGGGCCTTCCCGTTCTTC.

V gene TRBV7-9 combines with J gene TRBJ2-7, with D unresolved. CDR1 is SEHNR, CDR2 FQNEAQ, per germline (reference sequence). V was cut by 3 bases and J by 4 bases, with 7 bases left in between. This CDR3 has 12 residues. The CDR3 sequence: CASSFTPYEQYF. As DNA, the CDR3 is TGTGCCAGCAGCTTTACTCCATACGAGCAGTACTTC.

The rearrangement links TRBV10-3 to TRBJ2-3; D is uncertain. Germline lookup yields CDR1 ENHRY and CDR2 SYGVKD. V was shortened by 8 bases and J by 1 base, with 7 bases between the two germline ends. This CDR3 comprises 12 residues. In DNA form, the CDR3 reads TGTGCCATCGGGTCGCGCACAGATACGCAGTATTTT. Protein product: CAIGSRTDTQYF.

The rearrangement joins TRBV3-1 to TRBJ2-3, with unresolved D. From germline, CDR1 is LGHDT and CDR2 YNNKEL (reference sequence). V shed 7 bases and J shed 6 bases, with 14 bases lying between them. The CDR3 has 13 residues. CDR3 coding DNA: TGTGCCAGCATGAGTGGCAAGGCGGATACGCAGTATTTT. Amino acid sequence: CASMSGKADTQYF.

Ten or more counts support this clonotype. The genes are TRBV11-2 and TRBJ2-1, with 8 bases fitting TRBD2. The length of the CDR3 is 17 residues. Germline V gives CDR1 SGHAT, CDR2 FQNNGV. V lost 4 bases to trimming and J lost 0 bases; unmatched junction nucleotides: 8. CDR3 sequence reads: CASSSSLRGGSYNEQFF. For the CDR3, the DNA is TGTGCCAGCAGCTCTTCTCTTCGGGGGGGCTCCTACAATGAGCAGTTCTTC.

In its sample, this clonotype was seen a few times. The chain couples TRBV9 to TRBJ1-5; D uncertain. Germline V gene data show CDR1 as SGDLS and CDR2 as YYNGEE. The CDR3 spans 15 residues. V dropped 3 bases and J dropped 2 bases, with 12 bases sitting between them. The CDR3 loop is CASSDGKAGNQPQHF. The DNA of the CDR3 is TGTGCCAGCAGCGACGGGAAGGCAGGCAATCAGCCCCAGCATTTT.

This clonotype appeared a few times. V is TRBV20-1 and J is TRBJ2-1; perhaps D is TRBD1 or TRBD2 (5 bases each). Trimming stripped 5 bases from V and 7 bases from J, with 15 bases between. The CDR3 is made up of 13 amino acids. Germline-derived CDR1 and CDR2 are DFQATT and SNEGSKA (reference sequence). The CDR3: CSADRERWNEQFF. CDR3 bases: TGCAGTGCTGACAGAGAGCGGTGGAATGAGCAGTTCTTC.

This clonotype was observed at least ten times. The genes are TRBV10-1 and TRBJ1-1, with D perhaps matching TRBD1 (6 bases). The CDR3 is 15 residues long. Trimming cost V 3 bases and J 4 bases, with 15 bases left between them. CDR1 and CDR2 (germline): WNHNN, SYGVQD (reference sequence). In nucleotides, the CDR3 is TGCGCCAGCAGTGATTCTACAGGGTTGGGCACTGAAGCTTTCTTT. Translating gives CASSDSTGLGTEAFF.

This sequence joins TRBV20-1 and TRBJ1-1; no reliable D call. The CDR3 totals 13 residues. Per germline, CDR1 DFQATT and CDR2 SNEGSKA (reference sequence). Trimming removed 6 bases at V and 5 bases at J, with 16 bases between. CDR3 amino acids: CSALPVGVTEAFF. The CDR3 coding sequence is TGCAGTGCCCTACCTGTGGGTGTTACTGAAGCTTTCTTT.

This clonotype was recorded at least ten times. The genes are TRBV15 and TRBJ2-4, with 10 bases fitting TRBD1. In germline, CDR1 is LNHNV, CDR2 YYDKDF (reference sequence). The CDR3 contains 14 residues. Trimming removed 0 bases from V and 10 bases from J; junction bases left unmatched: 3. CDR3 DNA: TGTGCCACCAGCAGAGAAGGGGGACAGGGGATTCAGTACTTC. Its protein is CATSREGGQGIQYF.

The chain carries TRBV9 and TRBJ1-1, with a possible D match to TRBD1 (5 bases). The V end lost 2 bases, the J end lost 1 base, and 12 bases lay between the germline ends. CDR1 is SGDLS and CDR2 is YYNGEE in the germline V gene. This CDR3 is 15 amino acids long. CDR3: CASSVGIGTNTEAFF. The DNA of the CDR3 is TGTGCCAGCAGCGTGGGGATAGGGACGAACACTGAAGCTTTCTTT.

CDR3 residues: CASTPGLAYTGELFF. The CDR3 coding sequence is TGTGCCAGTACCCCGGGACTCGCTTACACCGGGGAGCTGTTTTTT. The V and J genes are TRBV27 and TRBJ2-2; tentatively, D is TRBD2 (6 bases). This CDR3 has 15 residues. Trimming took 9 bases from V and 3 from J, leaving 17 bases between them. The germline gives CDR1 MNHEY, CDR2 SMNVEV (reference sequence).

This clonotype has at least ten counts. V usage is TRBV9 and J usage is TRBJ2-2, with TRBD2 as a possible D gene (5 bases). CDR1 is SGDLS and CDR2 is YYNGEE in the germline V gene. V shed 0 bases and J shed 4 bases, with 7 bases lying between them. This CDR3 comprises 14 residues. The CDR3 is CASSVGGSTGELFF. For the CDR3, the DNA is TGTGCCAGCAGCGTAGGAGGGAGCACCGGGGAGCTGTTTTTT. Looking up the rest from reference TRBV9 and TRBJ2-2 gives the full variable domain: DSGVTQTPKHLITATGQRVTLRCSPRSGDLSVYWYQQSLDQGLQFLIQYYNGEERAKGNILERFSAQQFPDLHSELNLSSLELGDSALYFCASSVGGSTGELFFGEGSRLTVL.

This clonotype was seen more than once but under ten times. V usage is TRBV9 and J usage is TRBJ2-7, with 10 bases fitting TRBD1. This CDR3 spans 14 amino acids. Germline values: CDR1 SGDLS, CDR2 YYNGEE. J gave up 4 bases and V 5 bases, and 6 bases lay outside the gene matches. CDR3 sequence: CASSGTGVGYEQYF. The CDR3 bases are TGTGCCAGCAGTGGGACAGGGGTTGGGTACGAGCAGTACTTC. The variable domain in full, with the rest retrieved from reference TRBV9 and TRBJ2-7, is DSGVTQTPKHLITATGQRVTLRCSPRSGDLSVYWYQQSLDQGLQFLIQYYNGEERAKGNILERFSAQQFPDLHSELNLSSLELGDSALYFCASSGTGVGYEQYFGPGTRLTVT.

The sample holds many counts of this clonotype. The chain uses TRBV20-1 and TRBJ2-6, with D possibly TRBD1 on 5 matching bases. V was clipped by 2 bases and J by 2 bases, with 7 bases between them. The CDR3 contains 14 residues. Germline V gene lookup returns CDR1 DFQATT and CDR2 SNEGSKA (reference sequence). CDR3 sequence: CSARQGAGANVLTF. For the CDR3, the DNA is TGCAGTGCTAGACAGGGCGCTGGGGCCAACGTCCTGACTTTC.

V and J are TRBV5-4 and TRBJ2-1; 14 positions agree with TRBD2. V lost 2 bases, J lost 12 bases, and 10 bases stayed unmatched. This CDR3 contains 16 residues. Germline loops: CDR1 SGHNT, CDR2 YYREEE (reference sequence). The CDR3 region has the DNA TGTGCCAGCAGCTTCGGCTCGACTAGCGGGGGGGCCGGGCAGTTCTTC. Translated: CASSFGSTSGGAGQFF.

This clonotype was counted many times. The chain uses TRBV7-9 and TRBJ2-5; TRBD2 agrees at 7 bases. CDR3 length equals 14 residues. V gave up 3 bases and J gave up 6 bases; unmatched junction bases: 7. CDR1 is SEHNR and CDR2 is FQNEAQ in the germline V gene (reference sequence). The CDR3 DNA reads TGTGCCAGCAGCTTGGGGGGGTCGGGGAAGACCCAGTACTTC. It translates to CASSLGGSGKTQYF.

This clonotype was observed a few times. The V and J genes are TRBV19 and TRBJ2-1; no definite D call. This CDR3 region has 11 residues. V dropped 4 bases and J dropped 8 bases, with 6 bases sitting between them. Germline CDR1 and CDR2: LNHDA and SQIVND (reference sequence). The CDR3: CASSTPDEQFF. CDR3 bases: TGTGCCAGTAGTACCCCAGATGAGCAGTTCTTC.

This clonotype was counted only a few times. V and J are TRBV20-1 and TRBJ2-7; the D is unclear. The CDR3 runs 14 residues. V gave up 3 bases and J gave up 1 base, with 13 bases separating them. CDR1 is DFQATT and CDR2 is SNEGSKA in the germline V gene (reference sequence). The CDR3 protein is CSASPVQSSYEQYF. The CDR3 bases are TGCAGTGCTAGTCCAGTACAGTCGTCCTACGAGCAGTACTTC.